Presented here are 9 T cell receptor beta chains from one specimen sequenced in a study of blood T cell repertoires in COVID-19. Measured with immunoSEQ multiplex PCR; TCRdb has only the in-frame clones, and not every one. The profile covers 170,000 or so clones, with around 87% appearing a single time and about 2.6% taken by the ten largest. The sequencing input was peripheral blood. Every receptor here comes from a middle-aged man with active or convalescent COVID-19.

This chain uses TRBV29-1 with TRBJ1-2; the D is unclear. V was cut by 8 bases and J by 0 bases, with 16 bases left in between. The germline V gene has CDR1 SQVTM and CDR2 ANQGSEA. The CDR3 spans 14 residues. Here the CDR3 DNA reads TGCAGCCACCTTGGTGGAGGAACTAACTATGGCTACACCTTC. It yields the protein CSHLGGGTNYGYTF.

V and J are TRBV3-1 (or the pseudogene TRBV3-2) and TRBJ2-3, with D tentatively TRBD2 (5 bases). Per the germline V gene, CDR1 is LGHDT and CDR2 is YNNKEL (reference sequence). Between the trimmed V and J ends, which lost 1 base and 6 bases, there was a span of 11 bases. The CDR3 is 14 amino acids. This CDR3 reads CASSQVVVADTQYF. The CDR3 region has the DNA TGTGCCAGCAGCCAAGTGGTGGTAGCGGATACGCAGTATTTT.

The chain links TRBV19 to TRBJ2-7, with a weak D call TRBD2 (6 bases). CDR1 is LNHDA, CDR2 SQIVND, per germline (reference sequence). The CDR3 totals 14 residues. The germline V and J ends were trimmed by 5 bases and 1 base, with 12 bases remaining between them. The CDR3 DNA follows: TGTGCCAGTAGTCCCGCCGGGGGATCCTACGAGCAGTACTTC. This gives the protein CASSPAGGSYEQYF.

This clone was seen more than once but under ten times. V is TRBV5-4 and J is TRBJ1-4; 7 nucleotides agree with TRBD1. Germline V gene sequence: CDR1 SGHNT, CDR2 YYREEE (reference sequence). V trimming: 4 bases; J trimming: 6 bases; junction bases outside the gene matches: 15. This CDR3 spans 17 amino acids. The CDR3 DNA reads TGTGCCAGCAGCGCCCGTGGTGGGGCGGGACAGTATGAAAAACTGTTTTTT. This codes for CASSARGGAGQYEKLFF. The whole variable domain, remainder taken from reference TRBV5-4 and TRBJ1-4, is ETGVTQSPTHLIKTRGQQVTLRCSSQSGHNTVSWYQQALGQGPQFIFQYYREEENGRGNFPPRFSGLQFPNYSSELNVNALELDDSALYLCASSARGGAGQYEKLFFGSGTQLSVL.

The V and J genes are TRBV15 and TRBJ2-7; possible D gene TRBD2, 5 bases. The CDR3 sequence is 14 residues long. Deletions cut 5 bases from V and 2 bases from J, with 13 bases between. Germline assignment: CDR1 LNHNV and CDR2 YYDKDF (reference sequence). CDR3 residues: CATSSHDGTYEQYF. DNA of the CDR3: TGTGCCACCAGCTCTCATGACGGGACCTACGAGCAGTACTTC. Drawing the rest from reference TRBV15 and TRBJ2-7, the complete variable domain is DAMVIQNPRYQVTQFGKPVTLSCSQTLNHNVMYWYQQKSSQAPKLLFHYYDKDFNNEADTPDNFQSRRPNTSFCFLDIRSPGLGDTAMYLCATSSHDGTYEQYFGPGTRLTVT.

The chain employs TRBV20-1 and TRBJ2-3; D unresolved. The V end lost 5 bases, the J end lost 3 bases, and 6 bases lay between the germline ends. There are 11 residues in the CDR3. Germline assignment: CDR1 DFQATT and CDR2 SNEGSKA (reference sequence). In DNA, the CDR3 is TGCAGTGCTGATGAGACAGATACGCAGTATTTT. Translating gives CSADETDTQYF.

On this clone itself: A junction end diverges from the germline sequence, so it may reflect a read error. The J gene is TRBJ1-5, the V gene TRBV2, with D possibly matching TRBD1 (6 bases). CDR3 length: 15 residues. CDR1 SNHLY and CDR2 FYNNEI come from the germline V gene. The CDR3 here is CASSESGRGNQPQHF. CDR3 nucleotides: TGTGCCAGCAGTGAGTCGGGCAGGGGCAACCAGCCCCAGCATTTT.

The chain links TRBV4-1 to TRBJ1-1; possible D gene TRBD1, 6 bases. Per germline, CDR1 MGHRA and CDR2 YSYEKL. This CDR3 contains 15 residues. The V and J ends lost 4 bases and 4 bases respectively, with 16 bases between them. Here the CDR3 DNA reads TGCGCCAGCAGCCCCCGACAGGTTGGGGCCACTGAAGCTTTCTTT. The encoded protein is CASSPRQVGATEAFF.

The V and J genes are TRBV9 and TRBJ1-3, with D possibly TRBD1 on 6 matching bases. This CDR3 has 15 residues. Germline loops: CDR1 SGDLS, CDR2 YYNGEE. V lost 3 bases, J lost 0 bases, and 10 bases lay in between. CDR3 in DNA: TGTGCCAGCAGCGCAACAGGGAGCTCTGGAAACACCATATATTTT. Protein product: CASSATGSSGNTIYF. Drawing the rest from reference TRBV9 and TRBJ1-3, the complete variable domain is DSGVTQTPKHLITATGQRVTLRCSPRSGDLSVYWYQQSLDQGLQFLIQYYNGEERAKGNILERFSAQQFPDLHSELNLSSLELGDSALYFCASSATGSSGNTIYFGEGSWLTVV.